The table lists the clone carrying this T cell receptor beta chain with many counts. Its antigen is unidentified. This specimen belongs to a study of glioma-infiltrating T cells. Study conclusions and caveats: Tissue-blood divergence was below expectation in non-neoplastic patients, above in gliomas.

Using RNA template, CDR3s of TCR alpha and beta were amplified with iRepertoire arm-PCR. TCRdb fed the multiplex PCR reads into MiXCR, producing one record per CDR3 protein. The profile shows around 100,000 distinct CDR3 sequences, roughly 30% of them singletons. Germline loops: CDR1 SGHTA, CDR2 FQGNSA. Trimming left V 5 bases short and J 0 bases short, with 7 bases between. This CDR3 contains 13 residues. Sequenced input: glioma tissue, nonneoplastic brain tissue, or PBMCs (not recorded which). This chain connects TRBV7-2 to TRBJ1-1; D uncertain. The clonotype comes from a human donor with low-grade glioma or glioblastoma, undergoing nonglioma brain surgery, or in good health (not recorded which). The CDR3 DNA is TGTGCCAGCAGCCCCGAGTTGAACACTGAAGCTTTCTTT. As protein: CASSPELNTEAFF.